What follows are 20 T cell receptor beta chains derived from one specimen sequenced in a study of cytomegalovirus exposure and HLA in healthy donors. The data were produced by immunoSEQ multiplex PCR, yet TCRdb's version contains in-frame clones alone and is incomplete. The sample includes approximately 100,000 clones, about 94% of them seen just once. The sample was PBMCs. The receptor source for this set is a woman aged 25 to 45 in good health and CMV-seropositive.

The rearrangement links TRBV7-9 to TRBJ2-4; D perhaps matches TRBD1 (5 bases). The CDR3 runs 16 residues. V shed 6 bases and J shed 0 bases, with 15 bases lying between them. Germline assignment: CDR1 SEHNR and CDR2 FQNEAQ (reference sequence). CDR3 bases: TGTGCCAGCAGTCAACAGGCCCTGCTAGCCAAAAACATTCAGTACTTC. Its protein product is CASSQQALLAKNIQYF.

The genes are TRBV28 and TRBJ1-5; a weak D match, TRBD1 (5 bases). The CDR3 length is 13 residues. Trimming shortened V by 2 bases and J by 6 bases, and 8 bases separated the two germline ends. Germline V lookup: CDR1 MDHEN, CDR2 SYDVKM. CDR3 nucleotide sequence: TGTGCCAGCAGTTTACAGGGCTCTCAGCCCCAGCATTTT. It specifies CASSLQGSQPQHF.

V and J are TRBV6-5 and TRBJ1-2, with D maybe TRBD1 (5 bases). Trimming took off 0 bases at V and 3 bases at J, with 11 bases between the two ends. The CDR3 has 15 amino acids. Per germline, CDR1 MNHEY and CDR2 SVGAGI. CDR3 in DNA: TGTGCCAGCAGTTACTCAAGGACATATGACTATGGCTACACCTTC. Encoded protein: CASSYSRTYDYGYTF.

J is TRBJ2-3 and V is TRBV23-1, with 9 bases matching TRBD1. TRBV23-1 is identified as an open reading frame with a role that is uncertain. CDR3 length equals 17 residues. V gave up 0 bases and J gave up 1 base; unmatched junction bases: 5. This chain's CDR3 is CASSQSETGGGTDTQYF. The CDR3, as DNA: TGCGCCAGCAGTCAATCAGAGACAGGGGGAGGCACAGATACGCAGTATTTT.

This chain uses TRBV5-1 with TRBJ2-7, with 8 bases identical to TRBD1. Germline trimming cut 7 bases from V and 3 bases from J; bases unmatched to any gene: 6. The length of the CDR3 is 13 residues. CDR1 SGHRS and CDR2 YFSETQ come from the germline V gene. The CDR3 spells CASGNGQGYEQYF. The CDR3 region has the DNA TGCGCCAGCGGCAATGGACAGGGCTACGAGCAGTACTTC.

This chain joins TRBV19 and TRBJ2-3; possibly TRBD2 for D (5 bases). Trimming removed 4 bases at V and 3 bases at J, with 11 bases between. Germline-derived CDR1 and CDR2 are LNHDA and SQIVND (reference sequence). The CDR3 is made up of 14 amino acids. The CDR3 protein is CASSRTAATDTQYF. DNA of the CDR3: TGTGCCAGTAGTAGGACTGCGGCAACAGATACGCAGTATTTT.

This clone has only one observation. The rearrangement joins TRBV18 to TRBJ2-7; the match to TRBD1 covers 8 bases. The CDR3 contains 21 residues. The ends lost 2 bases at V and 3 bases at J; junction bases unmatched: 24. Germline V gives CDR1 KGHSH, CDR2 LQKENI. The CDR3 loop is CASSPDKPRGPKNQSDYEQYF. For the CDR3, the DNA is TGTGCCAGCTCACCAGATAAACCCAGGGGGCCGAAAAATCAATCGGACTACGAGCAGTACTTC.

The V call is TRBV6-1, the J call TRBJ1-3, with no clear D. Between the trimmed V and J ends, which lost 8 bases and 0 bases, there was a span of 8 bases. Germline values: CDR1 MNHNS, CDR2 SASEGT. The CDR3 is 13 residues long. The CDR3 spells CASCTSSGNTIYF. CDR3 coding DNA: TGTGCCAGCTGTACTTCCTCTGGAAACACCATATATTTT.

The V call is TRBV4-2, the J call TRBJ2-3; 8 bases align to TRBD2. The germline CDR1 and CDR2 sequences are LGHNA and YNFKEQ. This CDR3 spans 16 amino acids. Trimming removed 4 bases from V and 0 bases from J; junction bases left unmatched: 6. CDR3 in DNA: TGTGCCAGCAGCCTGACTAGCGTTTCTAGCACAGATACGCAGTATTTT. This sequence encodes CASSLTSVSSTDTQYF.

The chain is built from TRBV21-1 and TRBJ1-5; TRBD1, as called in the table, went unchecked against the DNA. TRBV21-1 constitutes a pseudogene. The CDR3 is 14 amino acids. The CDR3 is CASSKGDKNQPQHF. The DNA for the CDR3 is TGTGCCAGCAGCAAAGGAGACAAAAATCAGCCCCAGCATTTT.

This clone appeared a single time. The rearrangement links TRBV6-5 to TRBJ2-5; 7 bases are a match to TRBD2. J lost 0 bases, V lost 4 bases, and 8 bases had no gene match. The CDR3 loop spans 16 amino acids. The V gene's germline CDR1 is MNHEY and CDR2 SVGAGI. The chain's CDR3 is CASSWGTTRYQETQYF. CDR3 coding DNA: TGTGCCAGCAGTTGGGGGACTACCCGGTACCAAGAGACCCAGTACTTC.

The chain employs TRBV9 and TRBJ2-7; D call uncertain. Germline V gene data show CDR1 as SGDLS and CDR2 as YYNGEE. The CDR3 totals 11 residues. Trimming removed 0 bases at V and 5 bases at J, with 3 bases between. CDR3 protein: CASSVVNEQYF. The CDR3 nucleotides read TGTGCCAGCAGCGTAGTTAACGAGCAGTACTTC.

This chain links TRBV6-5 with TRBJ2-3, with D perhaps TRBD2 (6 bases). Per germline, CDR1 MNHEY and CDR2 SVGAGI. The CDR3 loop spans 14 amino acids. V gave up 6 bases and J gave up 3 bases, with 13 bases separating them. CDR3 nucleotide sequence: TGTGCCAGCAGCCGAGTCGGGAGTACAGATACGCAGTATTTT. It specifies CASSRVGSTDTQYF.

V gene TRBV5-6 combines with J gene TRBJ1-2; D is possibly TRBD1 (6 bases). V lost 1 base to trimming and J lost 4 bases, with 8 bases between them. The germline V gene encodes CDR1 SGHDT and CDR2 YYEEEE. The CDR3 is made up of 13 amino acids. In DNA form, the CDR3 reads TGTGCCAGCAGCTTGCAGGGGTTCTATGGCTACACCTTC. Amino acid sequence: CASSLQGFYGYTF.

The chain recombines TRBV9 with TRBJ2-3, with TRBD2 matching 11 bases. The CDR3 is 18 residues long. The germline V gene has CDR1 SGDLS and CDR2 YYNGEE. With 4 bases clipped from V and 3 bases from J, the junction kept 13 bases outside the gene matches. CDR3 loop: CASSLQSPTSGITDTQYF. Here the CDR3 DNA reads TGTGCCAGCAGCTTACAATCACCGACTAGCGGGATAACAGATACGCAGTATTTT.

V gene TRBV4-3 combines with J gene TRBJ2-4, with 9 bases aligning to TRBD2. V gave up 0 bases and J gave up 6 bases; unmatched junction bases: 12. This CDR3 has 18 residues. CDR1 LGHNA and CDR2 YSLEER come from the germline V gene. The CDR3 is CASSQDSGGGGVRNIQYF. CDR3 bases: TGCGCCAGCAGCCAAGATAGCGGGGGCGGGGGCGTTCGAAACATTCAGTACTTC.

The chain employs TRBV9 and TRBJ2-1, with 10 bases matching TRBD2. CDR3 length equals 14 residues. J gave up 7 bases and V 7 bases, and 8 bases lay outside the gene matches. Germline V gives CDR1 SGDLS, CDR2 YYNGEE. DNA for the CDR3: TGTGCCAGCGGACTAGCGGAAATGCGGAATGAGCAGTTCTTC. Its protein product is CASGLAEMRNEQFF.

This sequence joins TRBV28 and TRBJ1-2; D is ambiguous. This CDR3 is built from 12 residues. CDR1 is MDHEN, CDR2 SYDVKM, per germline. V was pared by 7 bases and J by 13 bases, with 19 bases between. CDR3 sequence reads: CASTHDSTPPTF. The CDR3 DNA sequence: TGTGCCAGCACCCACGACTCGACCCCTCCCACCTTC.

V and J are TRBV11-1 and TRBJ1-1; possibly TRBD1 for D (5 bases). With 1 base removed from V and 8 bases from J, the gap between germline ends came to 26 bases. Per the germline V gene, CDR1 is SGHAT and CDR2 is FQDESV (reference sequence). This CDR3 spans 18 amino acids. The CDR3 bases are TGTGCCAGCAGCTTAGTTCTGGGTGGGGACTTCGCGGATCGGGAAGCTTTCTTT. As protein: CASSLVLGGDFADREAFF.

CDR3 residues: CASSHDTGGPNEKLFF. As DNA, the CDR3 is TGTGCCAGCAGCCACGATACAGGGGGTCCCAATGAAAAACTGTTTTTT. This chain connects TRBV4-2 to TRBJ1-4, with 8 bases matching TRBD1. After removal of 3 bases from V and 5 bases from J, the junction contained 8 bases not matched to a gene. The germline V gene encodes CDR1 LGHNA and CDR2 YNFKEQ. The CDR3 has 16 amino acids.